This is a list of T cell receptor beta chains from one sample in a study of blood T cell repertoires in COVID-19. The repertoire was sequenced with immunoSEQ multiplex PCR; TCRdb's copy has only in-frame clones and lacks some. Counted here are about 180,000 clones, 60% to 80% occurring once; the ten biggest clones make up around a sixth. Material for sequencing was PBMCs or T cells enriched from blood (not recorded which). These receptors were obtained from a woman in her fifties or sixties who had recovered from COVID-19. Each CDR3 is given with its conserved first and last residue. D genes are given only for firm matches. Clone size, where shown, is once, few, many, or a class for clones that have expanded.

J: TRBJ2-2; D: TRBD2; V: TRBV4-3; size: NA; CDR3: CASSQDGGRALRGELFF; DNA: TGCGCCAGCAGCCAAGATGGTGGGAGGGCCCTCCGGGGGGAGCTGTTTTTT
J: TRBJ2-2; D: NA; V: TRBV7-3; size: NA; CDR3: CASSPSTRGELFF; DNA: TGTGCCAGCAGCCCATCTACCCGCGGGGAGCTGTTTTTT
J: TRBJ2-2; D: NA; V: TRBV6-1; size: NA; CDR3: CASSEWRVAGELFF; DNA: TGTGCCAGCAGTGAATGGAGGGTTGCCGGGGAGCTGTTTTTT
J: TRBJ2-1; D: NA; V: TRBV7-2; size: NA; CDR3: CASSLGDNEQFF; DNA: TGTGCCAGCAGCCTCGGTGACAATGAGCAGTTCTTC
J: TRBJ1-2; D: NA; V: TRBV28; size: few; CDR3: CASLSNYGYTF; DNA: TGTGCCAGCCTGTCTAACTATGGCTACACCTTC
J: TRBJ2-5; D: TRBD2; V: TRBV6-6; size: NA; CDR3: CASMRAGGETQYF; DNA: TGTGCCAGCATGAGAGCGGGAGGGGAGACCCAGTACTTC
J: TRBJ2-7; D: TRBD1; V: TRBV7-3; size: NA; CDR3: CASSLSGTGGFYEQYF; DNA: TGTGCCAGCAGCCTATCCGGGACAGGGGGTTTCTACGAGCAGTACTTC
J: TRBJ2-3; D: TRBD2; V: TRBV7-9; size: NA; CDR3: CASSPRTSGVPLDTQYF; DNA: TGTGCCAGCAGCCCAAGGACTAGCGGGGTGCCTTTAGATACGCAGTATTTT
J: TRBJ1-2; D: NA; V: TRBV7-8; size: NA; CDR3: CASSSGQLYGYTF; DNA: TGTGCCAGCAGCTCCGGACAGCTCTATGGCTACACCTTC
J: TRBJ2-7; D: TRBD2; V: TRBV28; size: NA; CDR3: CASSFSGTASYEQYF; DNA: TGTGCCAGCAGTTTTAGCGGGACCGCCTCCTACGAGCAGTACTTC
J: TRBJ2-7; D: NA; V: TRBV7-6; size: NA; CDR3: CASSQGRAGRYEQYF; DNA: TGTGCCAGCAGCCAGGGGAGGGCAGGGAGGTACGAGCAGTACTTC
J: TRBJ2-3; D: NA; V: TRBV7-9; size: NA; CDR3: CASSLFRGNTDTQYF; DNA: TGTGCCAGCAGCTTATTCCGGGGTAACACAGATACGCAGTATTTT
J: TRBJ1-5; D: NA; V: TRBV7-2; size: NA; CDR3: CASSARATDSNQPQHF; DNA: TGTGCCAGCAGTGCCAGGGCAACGGATAGCAATCAGCCCCAGCATTTT
J: TRBJ2-6; D: NA; V: TRBV28; size: NA; CDR3: CASSLEGVTGANVLTF; DNA: TGTGCCAGCAGTTTAGAGGGTGTAACTGGGGCCAACGTCCTGACTTTC
J: TRBJ1-5; D: NA; V: TRBV18; size: once; CDR3: CASSPPGRARQPQHF; DNA: TGTGCCAGCTCACCGCCTGGCAGGGCCAGACAGCCCCAGCATTTT